Presented here are 3 T cell receptor beta chains from one specimen sequenced in a study of CD8+CD57+ T cells in acquired aplastic anemia. Genomic DNA, the template, was used for profiling of the TCR beta VDJ and CDR3. TCRdb processed the reads anew with MiXCR; each CDR3 protein has one entry. The sample includes under 200,000 distinct CDR3 sequences, about 48% of them seen just once. The sequenced sample consisted of sorted CD4+, CD8+, or CD8+CD57+ T cells (not recorded which) from PBMCs. The receptors were gathered from a human donor in good health.

In its sample, this clonotype was seen a few times. The rearrangement uses TRBV3-1 and TRBJ1-1; possibly TRBD1 for D (5 bases). Germline assignment: CDR1 LGHDT and CDR2 YNNKEL (reference sequence). This CDR3 has 14 amino acids. Between the trimmed V and J ends, which lost 0 bases and 2 bases, there was a span of 7 bases. The CDR3 loop reads CASSQDQGNTEAFF. The DNA for the CDR3 is TGTGCCAGCAGCCAAGATCAGGGAAACACTGAAGCTTTCTTT.

The V call is TRBV19, the J call TRBJ1-2; tentatively, D is TRBD1 (6 bases). V shed 8 bases and J shed 12 bases, with 13 bases lying between them. The germline V gene has CDR1 LNHDA and CDR2 SQIVND (reference sequence). This CDR3 has 10 amino acids. CDR3 residues: CASGWGGHTF. The CDR3, as DNA: TGTGCCAGTGGATGGGGGGGCCACACCTTC.

To note about this clonotype: The junction departs from the called germline gene at one end, perhaps through a read error. The chain has TRBV10-3 and TRBJ2-5; possibly TRBD2 for D (5 bases). This CDR3 is built from 15 residues. The germline V gene encodes CDR1 ENHRY and CDR2 SYGVKD. The CDR3, as DNA: TGTGCCAGCAGTCCGATAGGACTGGCGGTGGAGACCCAGTACTTC. It translates to CASSPIGLAVETQYF.